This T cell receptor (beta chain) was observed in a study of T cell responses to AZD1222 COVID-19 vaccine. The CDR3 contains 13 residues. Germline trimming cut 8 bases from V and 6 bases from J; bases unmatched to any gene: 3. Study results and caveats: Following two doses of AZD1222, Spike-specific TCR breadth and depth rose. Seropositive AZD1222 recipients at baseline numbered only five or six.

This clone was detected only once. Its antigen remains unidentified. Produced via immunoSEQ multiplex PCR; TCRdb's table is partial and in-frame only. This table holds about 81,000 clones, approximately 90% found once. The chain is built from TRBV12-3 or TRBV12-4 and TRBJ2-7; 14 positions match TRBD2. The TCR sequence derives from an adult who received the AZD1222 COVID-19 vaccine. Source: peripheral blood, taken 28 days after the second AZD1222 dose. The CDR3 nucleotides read TGTGCCAGCTGGACTAGCGGGAGGAGCGAGCAGTACTTC. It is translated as CASWTSGRSEQYF.